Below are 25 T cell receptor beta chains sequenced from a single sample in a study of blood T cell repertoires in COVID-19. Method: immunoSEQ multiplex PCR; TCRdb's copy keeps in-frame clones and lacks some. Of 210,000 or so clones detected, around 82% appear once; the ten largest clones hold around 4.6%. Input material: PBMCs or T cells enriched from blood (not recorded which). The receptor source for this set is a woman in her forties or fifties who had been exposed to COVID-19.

The DNA for the CDR3 is TGTGCCAGCAGTCCCCTGGGGGGCTCTGGAAACACCATATATTTT. It yields the protein CASSPLGGSGNTIYF. The chain carries TRBV27 and TRBJ1-3; D possibly corresponds to TRBD1 (5 bases). CDR3 length: 15 amino acids. V lost 5 bases, J lost 0 bases, and 11 bases lay in between. The germline CDR1 and CDR2 sequences are MNHEY and SMNVEV (reference sequence).

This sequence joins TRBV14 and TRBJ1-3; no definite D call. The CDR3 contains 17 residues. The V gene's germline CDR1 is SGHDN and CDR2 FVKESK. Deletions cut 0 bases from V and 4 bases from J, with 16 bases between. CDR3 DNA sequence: TGTGCCAGCAGCCAAGATCTTACCCCTACGGGGGGAAACACCATATATTTT. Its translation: CASSQDLTPTGGNTIYF.

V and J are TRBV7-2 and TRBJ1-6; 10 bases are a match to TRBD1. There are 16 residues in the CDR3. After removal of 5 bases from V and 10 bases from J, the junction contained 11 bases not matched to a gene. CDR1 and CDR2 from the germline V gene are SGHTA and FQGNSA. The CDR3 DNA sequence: TGTGCCAGCAGCGCGCAGACAGGGGGCGGTGGGTCACCCCTCCACTTT. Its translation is CASSAQTGGGGSPLHF.

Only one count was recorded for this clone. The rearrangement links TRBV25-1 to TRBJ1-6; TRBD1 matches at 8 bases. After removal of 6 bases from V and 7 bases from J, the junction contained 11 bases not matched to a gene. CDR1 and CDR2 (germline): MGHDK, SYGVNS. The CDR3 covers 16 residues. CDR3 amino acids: CASRTTGGVGNSPLHF. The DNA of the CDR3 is TGTGCCAGCAGAACCACAGGGGGAGTAGGAAATTCACCCCTCCACTTT. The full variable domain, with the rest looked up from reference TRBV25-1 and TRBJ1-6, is EADIYQTPRYLVIGTGKKITLECSQTMGHDKMYWYQQDPGMELHLIHYSYGVNSTEKGDLSSESTVSRIRTEHFPLTLESARPSHTSQYLCASRTTGGVGNSPLHFGNGTRLTVT.

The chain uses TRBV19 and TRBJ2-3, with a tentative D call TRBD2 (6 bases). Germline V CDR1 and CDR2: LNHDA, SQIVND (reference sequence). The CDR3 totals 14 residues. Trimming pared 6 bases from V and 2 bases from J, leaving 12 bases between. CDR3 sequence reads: CASSGGPITDTQYF. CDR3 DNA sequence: TGTGCCAGTAGCGGGGGACCTATCACAGATACGCAGTATTTT.

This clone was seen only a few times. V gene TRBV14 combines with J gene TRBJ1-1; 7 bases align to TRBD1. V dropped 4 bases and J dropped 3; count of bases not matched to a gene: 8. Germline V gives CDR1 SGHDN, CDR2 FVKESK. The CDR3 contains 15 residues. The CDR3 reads CASSPRQGEDTEAFF. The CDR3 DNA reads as TGTGCCAGCAGCCCTAGACAGGGAGAGGACACTGAAGCTTTCTTT. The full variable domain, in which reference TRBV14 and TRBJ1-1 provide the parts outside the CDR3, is EAGVTQFPSHSVIEKGQTVTLRCDPISGHDNLYWYRRVMGKEIKFLLHFVKESKQDESGMPNNRFLAERTGGTYSTLKVQPAELEDSGVYFCASSPRQGEDTEAFFGQGTRLTVV.

The CDR3 DNA is TGCGCCAGCAGTGCCCCGGGAGGGACGCATGGCTACACCTTC. This codes for CASSAPGGTHGYTF. V and J are TRBV10-2 and TRBJ1-2; TRBD1 is a possible D gene (5 bases). The CDR3 covers 14 residues. Trimming pared 4 bases from V and 6 bases from J, leaving 15 bases between. Germline CDR1 and CDR2: WSHSY and SAAADI.

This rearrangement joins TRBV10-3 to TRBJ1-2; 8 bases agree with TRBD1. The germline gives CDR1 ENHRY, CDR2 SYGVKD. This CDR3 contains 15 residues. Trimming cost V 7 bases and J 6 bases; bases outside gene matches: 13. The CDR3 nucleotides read TGTGCCATCACCGACCTGCCACAGGGGGGGGATGGCTACACCTTC. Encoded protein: CAITDLPQGGDGYTF.

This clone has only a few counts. CDR3: CASSTQGYSNQPQHF. The CDR3 DNA sequence: TGTGCCAGTAGTACACAGGGCTATAGCAATCAGCCCCAGCATTTT. The rearrangement joins TRBV19 to TRBJ1-5; possibly TRBD1 for D (6 bases). V shed 4 bases and J shed 0 bases, with 10 bases lying between them. Germline-derived CDR1 and CDR2 are LNHDA and SQIVND (reference sequence). This CDR3 is 15 amino acids long.

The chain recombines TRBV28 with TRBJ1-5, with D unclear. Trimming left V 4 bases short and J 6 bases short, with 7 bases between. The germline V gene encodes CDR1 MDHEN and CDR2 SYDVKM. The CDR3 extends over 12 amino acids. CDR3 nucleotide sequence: TGTGCCAGCAGTTCCCGGGGTCAGCCCCAGCATTTT. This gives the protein CASSSRGQPQHF.

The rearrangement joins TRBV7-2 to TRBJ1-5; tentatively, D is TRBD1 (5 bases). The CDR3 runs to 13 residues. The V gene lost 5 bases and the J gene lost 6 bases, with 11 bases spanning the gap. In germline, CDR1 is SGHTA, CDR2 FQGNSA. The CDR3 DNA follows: TGTGCCAGCAGCCTCTTCCAGGGTCAGCCCCAGCATTTT. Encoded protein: CASSLFQGQPQHF.

As DNA, the CDR3 is TGCAGCGTTGCGCGACGGTCAGGGGGCGGAGAGACCCAGTACTTC. This sequence encodes CSVARRSGGGETQYF. This chain connects TRBV29-1 to TRBJ2-5, with TRBD1 matching over 8 bases. This CDR3 is built from 15 residues. CDR1 and CDR2 (germline): SQVTM, ANQGSEA. The V segment lost 4 bases and the J segment 4 bases; nucleotides outside the gene matches: 11.

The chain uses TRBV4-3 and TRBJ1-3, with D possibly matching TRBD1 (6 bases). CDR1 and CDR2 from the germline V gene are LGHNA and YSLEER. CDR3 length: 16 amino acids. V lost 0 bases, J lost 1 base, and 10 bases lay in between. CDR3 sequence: CASSQDRTASGNTIYF. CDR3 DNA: TGCGCCAGCAGCCAAGACCGGACAGCGTCTGGAAACACCATATATTTT.

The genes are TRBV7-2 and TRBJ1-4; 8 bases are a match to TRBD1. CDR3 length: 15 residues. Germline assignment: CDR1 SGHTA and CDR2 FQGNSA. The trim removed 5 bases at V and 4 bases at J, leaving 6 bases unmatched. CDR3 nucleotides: TGTGCCAGCAGCCTAAACGACAGGGGTAATGAAAAACTGTTTTTT. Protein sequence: CASSLNDRGNEKLFF.

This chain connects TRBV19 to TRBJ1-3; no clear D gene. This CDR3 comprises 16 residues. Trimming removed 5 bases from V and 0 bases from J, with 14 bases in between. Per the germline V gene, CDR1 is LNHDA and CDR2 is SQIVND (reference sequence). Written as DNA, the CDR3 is TGTGCCAGTAGTCTCAGACACCAACCCTCTGGAAACACCATATATTTT. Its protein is CASSLRHQPSGNTIYF. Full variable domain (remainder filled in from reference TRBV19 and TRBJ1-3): DGGITQSPKYLFRKEGQNVTLSCEQNLNHDAMYWYRQDPGQGLRLIYYSQIVNDFQKGDIAEGYSVSREKKESFPLTVTSAQKNPTAFYLCASSLRHQPSGNTIYFGEGSWLTVV.

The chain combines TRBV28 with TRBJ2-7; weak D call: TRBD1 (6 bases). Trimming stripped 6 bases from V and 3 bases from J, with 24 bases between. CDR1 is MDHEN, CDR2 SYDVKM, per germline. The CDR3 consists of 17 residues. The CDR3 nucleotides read TGTGCCAGCAGAGATACCACAGGGAATCTGGATAACTACGAGCAGTACTTC. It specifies CASRDTTGNLDNYEQYF.

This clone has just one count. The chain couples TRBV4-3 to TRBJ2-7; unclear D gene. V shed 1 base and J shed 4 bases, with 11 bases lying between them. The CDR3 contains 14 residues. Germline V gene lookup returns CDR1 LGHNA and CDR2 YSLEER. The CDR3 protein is CASSQGRRDYEQYF. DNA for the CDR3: TGCGCCAGCAGCCAAGGCAGGCGTGATTACGAGCAGTACTTC.

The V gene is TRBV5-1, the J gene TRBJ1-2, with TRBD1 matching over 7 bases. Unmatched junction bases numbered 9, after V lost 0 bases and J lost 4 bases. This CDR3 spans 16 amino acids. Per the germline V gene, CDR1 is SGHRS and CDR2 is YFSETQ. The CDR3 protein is CASSLDQTGSPYGYTF. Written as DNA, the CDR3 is TGCGCCAGCAGCTTGGACCAGACAGGGTCCCCCTATGGCTACACCTTC. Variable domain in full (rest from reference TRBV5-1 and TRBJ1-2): KAGVTQTPRYLIKTRGQQVTLSCSPISGHRSVSWYQQTPGQGLQFLFEYFSETQRNKGNFPGRFSGRQFSNSRSEMNVSTLELGDSALYLCASSLDQTGSPYGYTFGSGTRLTVV.

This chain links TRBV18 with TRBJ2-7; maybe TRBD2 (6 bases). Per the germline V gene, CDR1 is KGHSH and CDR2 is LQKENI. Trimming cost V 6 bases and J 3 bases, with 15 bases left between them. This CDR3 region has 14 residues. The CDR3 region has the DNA TGTGCCAGCTCCGGGGACTCCCCACACTACGAGCAGTACTTC. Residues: CASSGDSPHYEQYF.

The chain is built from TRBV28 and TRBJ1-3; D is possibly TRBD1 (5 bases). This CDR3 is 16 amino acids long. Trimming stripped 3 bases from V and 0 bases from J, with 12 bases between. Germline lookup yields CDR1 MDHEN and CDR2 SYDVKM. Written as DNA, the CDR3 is TGTGCCAGCAGTTTTGGGAGGGGTTTCTCTGGAAACACCATATATTTT. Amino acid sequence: CASSFGRGFSGNTIYF.

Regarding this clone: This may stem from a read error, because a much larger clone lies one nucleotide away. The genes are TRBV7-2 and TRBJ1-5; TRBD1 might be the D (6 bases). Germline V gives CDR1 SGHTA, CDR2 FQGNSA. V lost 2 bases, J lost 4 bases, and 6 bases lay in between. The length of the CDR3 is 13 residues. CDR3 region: CASSLRGNQPQHF. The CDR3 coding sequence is TGTGCCAGCAGCTTAAGGGGGAATCAGCCCCAGCATTTT.

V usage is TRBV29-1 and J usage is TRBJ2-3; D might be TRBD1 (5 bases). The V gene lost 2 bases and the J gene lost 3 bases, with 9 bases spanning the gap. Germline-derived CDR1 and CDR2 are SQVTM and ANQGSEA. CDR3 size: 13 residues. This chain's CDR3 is CSVEPSGTDTQYF. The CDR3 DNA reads TGCAGCGTTGAACCCTCAGGGACAGATACGCAGTATTTT.

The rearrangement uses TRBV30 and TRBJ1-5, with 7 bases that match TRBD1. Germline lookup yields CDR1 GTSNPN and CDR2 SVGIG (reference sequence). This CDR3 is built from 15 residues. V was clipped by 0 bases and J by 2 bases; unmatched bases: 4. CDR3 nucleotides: TGTGCCTGGAGTGTTCCCGGGACAGGCAATCAGCCCCAGCATTTT. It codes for CAWSVPGTGNQPQHF.

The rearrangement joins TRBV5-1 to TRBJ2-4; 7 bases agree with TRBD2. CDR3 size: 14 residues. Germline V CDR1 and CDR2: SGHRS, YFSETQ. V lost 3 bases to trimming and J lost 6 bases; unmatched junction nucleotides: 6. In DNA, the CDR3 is TGCGCCAGCAGCTCGGAGGGCGGGGGAAACATTCAGTACTTC. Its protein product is CASSSEGGGNIQYF.

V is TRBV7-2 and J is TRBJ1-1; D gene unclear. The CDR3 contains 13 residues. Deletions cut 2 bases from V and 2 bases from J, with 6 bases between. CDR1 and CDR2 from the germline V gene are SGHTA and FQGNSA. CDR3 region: CASSLIPNTEAFF. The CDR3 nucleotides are TGTGCCAGCAGCTTAATTCCTAACACTGAAGCTTTCTTT.